This TCR beta chain originates from a study of metastatic and nonmetastatic thyroid tumors. Study-wide context: A comparison of repertoires was made across blood and tumor or nodule tissue from malignant and benign thyroid patients.

The V segment lost 1 base and the J segment 5 bases; nucleotides outside the gene matches: 16. This CDR3 spans 18 amino acids. Every patient was untreated before thyroid surgery. Study-level results: In blood and tumor, TCR beta diversity was reportedly significantly higher in malignant thyroid tumors than in benign nodules.

This clone has a count of ten or more. Its target is not known. Using MiXCR, TCRdb re-called clones from the PCR reads. The sample has roughly 19,000 clones, nearly 25% seen once; the top ten hold about 6.4%. This TCR came from a female donor with papillary thyroid cancer or a benign thyroid nodule (not recorded which). Some clones in this sample may be carry-over from other donors' samples. The sequencing input was tumor tissue. This chain links TRBV12-3 or TRBV12-4 with TRBJ2-5; 7 nucleotides agree with TRBD2. The DNA for the CDR3 is TGTGCCAGCAGTTTAGTAGCTAGCGGAGGGATTATCGGGGAGACCCAGTACTTC. Protein product: CASSLVASGGIIGETQYF.